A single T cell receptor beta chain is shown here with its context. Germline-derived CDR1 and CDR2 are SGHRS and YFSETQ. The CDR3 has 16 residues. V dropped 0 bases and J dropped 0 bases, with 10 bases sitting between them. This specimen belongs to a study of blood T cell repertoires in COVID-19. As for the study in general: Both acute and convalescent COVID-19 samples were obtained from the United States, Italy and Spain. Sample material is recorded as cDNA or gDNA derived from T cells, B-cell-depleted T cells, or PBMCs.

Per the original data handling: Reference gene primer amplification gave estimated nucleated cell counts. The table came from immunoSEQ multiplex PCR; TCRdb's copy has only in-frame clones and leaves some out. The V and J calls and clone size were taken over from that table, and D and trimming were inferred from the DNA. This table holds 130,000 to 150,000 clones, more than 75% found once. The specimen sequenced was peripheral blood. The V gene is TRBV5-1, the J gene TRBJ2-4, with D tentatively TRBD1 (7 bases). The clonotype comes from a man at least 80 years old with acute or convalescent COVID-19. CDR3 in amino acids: CASSLGQGLAKNIQYF. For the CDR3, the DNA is TGCGCCAGCAGCTTGGGACAGGGACTAGCCAAAAACATTCAGTACTTC.